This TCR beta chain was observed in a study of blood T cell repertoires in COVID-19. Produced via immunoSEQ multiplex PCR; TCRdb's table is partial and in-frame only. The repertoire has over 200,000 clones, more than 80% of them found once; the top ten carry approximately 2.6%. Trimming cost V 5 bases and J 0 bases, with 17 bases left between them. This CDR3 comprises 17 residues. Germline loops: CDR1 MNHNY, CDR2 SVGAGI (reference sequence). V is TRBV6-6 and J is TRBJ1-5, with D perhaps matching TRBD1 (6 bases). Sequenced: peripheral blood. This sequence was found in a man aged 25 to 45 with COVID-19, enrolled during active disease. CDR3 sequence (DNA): TGTGCCAGCAGTCAGTCCCGGGACATTTATAGCAATCAGCCCCAGCATTTT. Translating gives CASSQSRDIYSNQPQHF.